This T cell receptor (beta chain) was observed in a study of shared clonotypes between healthy human individuals. Measured with immunoSEQ multiplex PCR; TCRdb has only the in-frame clones, and not every one. The data hold under 700,000 clones, with 85% to 95% observed a single time. There are 15 residues in the CDR3. The V segment lost 0 bases and the J segment 11 bases; nucleotides outside the gene matches: 12. Germline assignment: CDR1 MGHRA and CDR2 YSYEKL. Naivety among CD8 cells was defined by CD45RO negativity and positive CCR7 selection, thereby excluding terminally differentiated effector memory CD45RA+ cells.

The sequencing input was naive CD8+ T cells sorted from blood. V is TRBV4-1 and J is TRBJ2-5; TRBD1 matches at 7 bases. This clonotype originated in a woman aged 25 to 45 in good health. The CDR3 region is CASSQEGGPLALQYF. The CDR3 bases are TGCGCCAGCAGCCAAGAAGGGGGCCCCTTAGCTTTACAGTACTTC.